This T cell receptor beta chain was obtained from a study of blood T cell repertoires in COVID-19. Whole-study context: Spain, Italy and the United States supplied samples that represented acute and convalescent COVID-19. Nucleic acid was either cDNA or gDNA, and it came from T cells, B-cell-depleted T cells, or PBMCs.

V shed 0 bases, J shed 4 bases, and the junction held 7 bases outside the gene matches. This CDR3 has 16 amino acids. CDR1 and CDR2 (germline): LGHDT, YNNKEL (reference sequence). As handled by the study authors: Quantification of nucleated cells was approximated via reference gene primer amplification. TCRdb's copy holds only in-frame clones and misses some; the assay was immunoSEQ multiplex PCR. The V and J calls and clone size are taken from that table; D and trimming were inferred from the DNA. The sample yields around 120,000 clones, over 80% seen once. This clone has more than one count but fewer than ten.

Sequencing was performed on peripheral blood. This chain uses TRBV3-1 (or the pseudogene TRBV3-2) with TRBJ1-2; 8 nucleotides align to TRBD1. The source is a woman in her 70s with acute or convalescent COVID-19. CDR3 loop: CASSQDGAGGLYGYTF. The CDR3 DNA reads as TGTGCCAGCAGCCAAGATGGGGCAGGGGGCCTCTATGGCTACACCTTC.